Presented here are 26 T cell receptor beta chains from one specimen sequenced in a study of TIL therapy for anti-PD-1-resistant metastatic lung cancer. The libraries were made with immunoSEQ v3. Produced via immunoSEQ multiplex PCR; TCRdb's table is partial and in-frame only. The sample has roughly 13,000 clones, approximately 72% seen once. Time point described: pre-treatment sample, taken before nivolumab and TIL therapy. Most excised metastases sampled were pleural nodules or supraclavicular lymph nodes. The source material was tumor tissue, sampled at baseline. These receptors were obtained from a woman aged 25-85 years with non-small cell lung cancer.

The CDR3 region has the DNA TGTGCCAGCCGACTAGCGGGCTACGAGCAGTACTTC. Its translation: CASRLAGYEQYF. The chain recombines TRBV28 with TRBJ2-7; 10 bases map to TRBD2. The junction had 1 base not matched to a gene; V was cut back by 8 bases and J by 3 bases. Germline values: CDR1 MDHEN, CDR2 SYDVKM. The CDR3 consists of 12 residues.

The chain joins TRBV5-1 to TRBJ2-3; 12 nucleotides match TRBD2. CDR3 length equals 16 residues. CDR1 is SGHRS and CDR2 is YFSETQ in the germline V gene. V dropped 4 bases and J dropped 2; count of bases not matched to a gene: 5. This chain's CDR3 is CASSRTSGDYTDTQYF. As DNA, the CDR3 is TGCGCCAGCAGCCGGACTAGCGGGGATTACACAGATACGCAGTATTTT.

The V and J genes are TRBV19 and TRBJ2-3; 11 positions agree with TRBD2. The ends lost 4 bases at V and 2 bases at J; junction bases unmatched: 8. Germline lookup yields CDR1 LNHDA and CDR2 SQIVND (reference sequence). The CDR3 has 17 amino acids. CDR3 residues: CASSTAGTSGFTDTQYF. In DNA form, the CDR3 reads TGTGCCAGTAGTACCGCCGGGACTAGCGGTTTCACAGATACGCAGTATTTT. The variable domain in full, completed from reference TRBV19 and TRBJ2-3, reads DGGITQSPKYLFRKEGQNVTLSCEQNLNHDAMYWYRQDPGQGLRLIYYSQIVNDFQKGDIAEGYSVSREKKESFPLTVTSAQKNPTAFYLCASSTAGTSGFTDTQYFGPGTRLTVL.

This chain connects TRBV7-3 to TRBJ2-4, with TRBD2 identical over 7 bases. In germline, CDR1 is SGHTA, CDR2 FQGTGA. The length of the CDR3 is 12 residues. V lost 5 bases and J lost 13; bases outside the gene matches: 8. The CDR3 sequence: CASSNDSGEQYF. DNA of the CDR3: TGTGCCAGCAGCAATGACAGCGGGGAACAGTACTTC.

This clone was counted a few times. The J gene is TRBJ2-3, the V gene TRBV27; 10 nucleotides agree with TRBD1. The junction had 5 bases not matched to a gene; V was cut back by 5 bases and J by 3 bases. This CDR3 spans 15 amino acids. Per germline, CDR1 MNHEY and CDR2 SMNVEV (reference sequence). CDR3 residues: CASSRGQGVTDTQYF. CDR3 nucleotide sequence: TGTGCCAGCAGTCGTGGACAGGGGGTAACAGATACGCAGTATTTT.

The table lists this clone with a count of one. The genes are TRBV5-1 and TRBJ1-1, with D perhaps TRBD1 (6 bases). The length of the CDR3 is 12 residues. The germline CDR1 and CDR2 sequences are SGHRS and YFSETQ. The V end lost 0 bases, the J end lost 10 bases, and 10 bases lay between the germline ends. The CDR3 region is CASSLEGVVAFF. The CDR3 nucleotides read TGCGCCAGCAGCTTGGAGGGGGTAGTAGCTTTCTTT.

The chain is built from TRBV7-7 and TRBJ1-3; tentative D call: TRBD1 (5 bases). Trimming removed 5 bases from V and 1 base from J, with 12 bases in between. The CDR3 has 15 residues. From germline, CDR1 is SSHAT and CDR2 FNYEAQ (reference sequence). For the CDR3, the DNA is TGTGCCAGCAGCAACGGGGGGGGATCTGGAAACACCATATATTTT. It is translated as CASSNGGGSGNTIYF.

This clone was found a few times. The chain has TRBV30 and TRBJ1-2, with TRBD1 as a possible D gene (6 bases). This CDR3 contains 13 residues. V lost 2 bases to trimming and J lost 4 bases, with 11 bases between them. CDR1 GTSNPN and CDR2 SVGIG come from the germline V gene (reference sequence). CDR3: CAWSPRTVYGYTF. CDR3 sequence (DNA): TGTGCCTGGAGTCCCAGGACAGTCTATGGCTACACCTTC.

The CDR3 reads CASSLAGGPPGELFF. CDR3 DNA sequence: TGTGCCAGCAGCTTAGCGGGAGGGCCTCCGGGGGAGCTGTTTTTT. The gene calls are TRBV11-2 and TRBJ2-2; TRBD2 matches 8 bases. This CDR3 has 15 residues. CDR1 is SGHAT and CDR2 is FQNNGV in the germline V gene. The J segment lost 8 bases and the V segment lost 1 base, leaving 6 bases of the junction unmatched.

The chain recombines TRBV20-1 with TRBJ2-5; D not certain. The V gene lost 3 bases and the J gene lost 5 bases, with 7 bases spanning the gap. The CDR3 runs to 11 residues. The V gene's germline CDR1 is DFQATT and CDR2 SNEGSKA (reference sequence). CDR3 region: CSASPAETQYF. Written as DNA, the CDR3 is TGCAGTGCTAGCCCGGCGGAGACCCAGTACTTC.

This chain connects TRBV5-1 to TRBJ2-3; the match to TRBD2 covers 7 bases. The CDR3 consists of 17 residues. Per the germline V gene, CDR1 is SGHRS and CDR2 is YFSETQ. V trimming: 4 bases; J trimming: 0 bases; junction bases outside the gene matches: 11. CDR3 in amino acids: CASSPGSGVTSTDTQYF. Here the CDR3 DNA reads TGCGCCAGCAGCCCAGGCAGCGGGGTAACTAGCACAGATACGCAGTATTTT.

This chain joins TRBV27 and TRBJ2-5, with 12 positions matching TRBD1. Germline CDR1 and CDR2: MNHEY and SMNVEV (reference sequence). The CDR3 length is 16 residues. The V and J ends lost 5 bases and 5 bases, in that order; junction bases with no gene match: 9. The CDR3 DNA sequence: TGTGCCAGCAGTCAACCGGGACAGGGGGCGTGGGAGACCCAGTACTTC. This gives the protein CASSQPGQGAWETQYF.

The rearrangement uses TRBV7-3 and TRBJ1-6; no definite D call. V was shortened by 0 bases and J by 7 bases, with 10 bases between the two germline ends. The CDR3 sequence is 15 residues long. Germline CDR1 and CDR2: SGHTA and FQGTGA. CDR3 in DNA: TGTGCCAGCAGCTTAACGGGTGAGGGAAATTCACCCCTCCACTTT. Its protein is CASSLTGEGNSPLHF. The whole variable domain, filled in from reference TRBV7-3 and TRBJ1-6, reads GAGVSQTPSNKVTEKGKYVELRCDPISGHTALYWYRQSLGQGPEFLIYFQGTGAADDSGLPNDRFFAVRPEGSVSTLKIQRTERGDSAVYLCASSLTGEGNSPLHFGNGTRLTVT.

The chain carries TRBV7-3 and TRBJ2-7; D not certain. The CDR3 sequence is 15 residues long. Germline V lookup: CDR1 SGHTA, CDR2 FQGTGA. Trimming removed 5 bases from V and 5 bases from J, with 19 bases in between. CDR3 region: CASSQNMGALNEQYF. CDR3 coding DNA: TGTGCCAGCAGCCAGAACATGGGCGCATTGAACGAGCAGTACTTC.

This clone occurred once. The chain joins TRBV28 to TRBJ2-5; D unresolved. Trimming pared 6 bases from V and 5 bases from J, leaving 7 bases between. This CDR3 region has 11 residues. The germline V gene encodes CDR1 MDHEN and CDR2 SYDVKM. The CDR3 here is CASSLSETQYF. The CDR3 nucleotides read TGTGCCAGCAGCCTCTCGGAGACCCAGTACTTC.

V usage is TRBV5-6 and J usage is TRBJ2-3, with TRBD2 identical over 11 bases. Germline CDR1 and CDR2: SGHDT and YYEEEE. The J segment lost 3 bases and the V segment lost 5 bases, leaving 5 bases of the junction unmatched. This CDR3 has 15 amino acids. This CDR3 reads CASRLAGGPTDTQYF. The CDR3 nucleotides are TGTGCCAGCAGGTTAGCGGGGGGGCCAACAGATACGCAGTATTTT.

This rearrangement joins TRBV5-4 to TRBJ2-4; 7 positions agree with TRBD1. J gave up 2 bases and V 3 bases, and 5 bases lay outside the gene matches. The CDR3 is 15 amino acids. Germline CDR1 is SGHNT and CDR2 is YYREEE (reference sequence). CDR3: CASSSQGVSKNIQYF. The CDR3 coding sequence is TGTGCCAGCAGCTCCCAGGGGGTGTCCAAAAACATTCAGTACTTC.

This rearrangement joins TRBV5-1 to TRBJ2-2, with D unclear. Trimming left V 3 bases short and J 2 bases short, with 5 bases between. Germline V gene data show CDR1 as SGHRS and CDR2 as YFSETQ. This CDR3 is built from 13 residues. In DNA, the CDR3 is TGCGCCAGCAGCTCAGGAAACACCGGGGAGCTGTTTTTT. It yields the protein CASSSGNTGELFF. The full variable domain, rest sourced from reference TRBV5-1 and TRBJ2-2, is KAGVTQTPRYLIKTRGQQVTLSCSPISGHRSVSWYQQTPGQGLQFLFEYFSETQRNKGNFPGRFSGRQFSNSRSEMNVSTLELGDSALYLCASSSGNTGELFFGEGSRLTVL.

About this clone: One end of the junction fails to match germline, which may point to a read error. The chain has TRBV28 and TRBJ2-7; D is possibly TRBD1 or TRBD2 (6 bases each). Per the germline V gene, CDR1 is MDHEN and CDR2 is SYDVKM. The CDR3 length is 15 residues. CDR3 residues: CASSSSVNGGPIWSF. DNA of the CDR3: TGTGCCAGCAGTTCCTCCGTTAACGGGGGCCCGATCTGGAGCTTC.

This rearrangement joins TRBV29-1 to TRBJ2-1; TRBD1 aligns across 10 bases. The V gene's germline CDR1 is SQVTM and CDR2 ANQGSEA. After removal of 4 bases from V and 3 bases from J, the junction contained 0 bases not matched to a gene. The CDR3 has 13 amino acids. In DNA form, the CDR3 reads TGCAGCGTTGGGACAGGGGGCTACAATGAGCAGTTCTTC. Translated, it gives CSVGTGGYNEQFF.

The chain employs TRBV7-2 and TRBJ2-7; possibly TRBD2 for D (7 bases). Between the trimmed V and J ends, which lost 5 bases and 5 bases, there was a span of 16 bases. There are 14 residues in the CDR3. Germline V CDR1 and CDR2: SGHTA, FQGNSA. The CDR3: CASSPQGGGDEQYF. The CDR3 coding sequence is TGTGCCAGCAGCCCCCAGGGCGGGGGCGACGAGCAGTACTTC.

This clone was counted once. Written as DNA, the CDR3 is TGTGCCAGCAACGGGGAGAACACCGGGGAGCTGTTTTTT. This codes for CASNGENTGELFF. The chain couples TRBV28 to TRBJ2-2; tentative D call: TRBD2 (5 bases). CDR1 and CDR2 (germline): MDHEN, SYDVKM. The V end lost 7 bases, the J end lost 1 base, and 7 bases lay between the germline ends. The CDR3 runs 13 residues.

The CDR3: CASSVGTAETQYF. The CDR3 coding sequence is TGTGCCAGCAGCGTAGGGACAGCTGAGACCCAGTACTTC. The V gene is TRBV9, the J gene TRBJ2-5, with D perhaps TRBD1 (6 bases). V was trimmed by 0 bases and J by 5 bases, leaving 8 bases between them. This CDR3 contains 13 residues. Germline V gene lookup returns CDR1 SGDLS and CDR2 YYNGEE.

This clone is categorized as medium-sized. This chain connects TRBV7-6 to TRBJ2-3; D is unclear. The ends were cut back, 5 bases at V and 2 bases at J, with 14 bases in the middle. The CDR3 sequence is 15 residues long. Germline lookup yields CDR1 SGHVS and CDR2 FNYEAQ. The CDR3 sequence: CASSPFGPNTDTQYF. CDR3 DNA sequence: TGTGCCAGCAGCCCCTTCGGGCCAAACACAGATACGCAGTATTTT.

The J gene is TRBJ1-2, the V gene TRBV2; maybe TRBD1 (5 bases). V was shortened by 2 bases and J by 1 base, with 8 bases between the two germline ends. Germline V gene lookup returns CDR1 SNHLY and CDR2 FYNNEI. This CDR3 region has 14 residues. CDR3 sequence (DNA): TGTGCCAGCAGTGAACAGGGCCTTAACTATGGCTACACCTTC. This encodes CASSEQGLNYGYTF.

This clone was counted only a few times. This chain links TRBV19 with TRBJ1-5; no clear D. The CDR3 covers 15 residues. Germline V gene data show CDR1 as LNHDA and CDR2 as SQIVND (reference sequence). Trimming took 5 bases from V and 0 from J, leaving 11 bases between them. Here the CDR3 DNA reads TGTGCCAGTAGTCCCCCAGCCTATAGCAATCAGCCCCAGCATTTT. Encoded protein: CASSPPAYSNQPQHF.